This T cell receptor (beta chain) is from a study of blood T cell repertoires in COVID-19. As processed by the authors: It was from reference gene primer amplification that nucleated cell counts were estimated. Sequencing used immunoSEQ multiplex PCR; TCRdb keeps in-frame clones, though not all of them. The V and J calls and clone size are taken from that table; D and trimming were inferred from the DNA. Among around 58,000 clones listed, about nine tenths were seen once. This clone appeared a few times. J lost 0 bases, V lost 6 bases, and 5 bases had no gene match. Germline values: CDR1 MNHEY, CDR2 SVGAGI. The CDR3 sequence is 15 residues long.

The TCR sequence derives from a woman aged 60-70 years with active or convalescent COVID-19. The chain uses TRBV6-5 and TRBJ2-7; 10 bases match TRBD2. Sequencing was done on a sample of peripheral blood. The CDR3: CASSKAGGISYEQYF. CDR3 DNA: TGTGCCAGCAGCAAAGCGGGGGGGATCTCCTACGAGCAGTACTTC.